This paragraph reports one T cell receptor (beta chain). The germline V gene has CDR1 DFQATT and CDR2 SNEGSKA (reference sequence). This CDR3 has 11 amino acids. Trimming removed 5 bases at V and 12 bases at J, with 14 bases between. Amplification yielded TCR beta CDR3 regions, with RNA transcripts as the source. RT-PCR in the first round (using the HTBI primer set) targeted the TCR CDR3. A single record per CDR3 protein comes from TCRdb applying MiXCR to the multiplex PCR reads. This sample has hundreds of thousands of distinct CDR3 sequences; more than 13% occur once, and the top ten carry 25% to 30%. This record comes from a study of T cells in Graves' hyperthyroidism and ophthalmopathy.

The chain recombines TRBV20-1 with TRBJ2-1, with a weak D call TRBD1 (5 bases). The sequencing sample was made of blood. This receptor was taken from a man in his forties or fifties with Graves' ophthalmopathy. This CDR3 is CSAPGSQGQFF. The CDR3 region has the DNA TGCAGTGCTCCCGGGTCCCAGGGGCAGTTCTTC.